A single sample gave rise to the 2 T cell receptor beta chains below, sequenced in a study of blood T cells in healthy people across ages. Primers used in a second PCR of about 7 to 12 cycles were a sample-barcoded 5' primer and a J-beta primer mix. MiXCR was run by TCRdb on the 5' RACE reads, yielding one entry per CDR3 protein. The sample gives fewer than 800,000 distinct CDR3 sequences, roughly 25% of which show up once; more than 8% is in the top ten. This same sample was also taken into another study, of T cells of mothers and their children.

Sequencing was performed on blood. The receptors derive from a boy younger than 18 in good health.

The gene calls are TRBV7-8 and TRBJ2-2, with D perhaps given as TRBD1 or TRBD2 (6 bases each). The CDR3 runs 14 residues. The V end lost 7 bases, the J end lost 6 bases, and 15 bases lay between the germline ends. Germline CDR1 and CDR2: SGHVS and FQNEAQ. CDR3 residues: CASIVRGRAGELFF. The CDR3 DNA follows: TGTGCCAGCATCGTACGGGGGCGTGCCGGGGAGCTGTTTTTT. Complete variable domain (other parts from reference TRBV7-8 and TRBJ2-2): GAGVSQSPRYKVAKRGQDVALRCDPISGHVSLFWYQQALGQGPEFLTYFQNEAQLDKSGLPSDRFFAERPEGSVSTLKIQRTQQEDSAVYLCASIVRGRAGELFFGEGSRLTVL.

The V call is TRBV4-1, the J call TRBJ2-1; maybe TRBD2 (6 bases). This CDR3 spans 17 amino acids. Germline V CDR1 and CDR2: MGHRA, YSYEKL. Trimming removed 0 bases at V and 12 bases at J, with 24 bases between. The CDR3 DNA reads TGCGCCAGCAGCCAAGACGAACTAGCCGGTACCCAGACTACGCAGTTCTTC. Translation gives CASSQDELAGTQTTQFF.